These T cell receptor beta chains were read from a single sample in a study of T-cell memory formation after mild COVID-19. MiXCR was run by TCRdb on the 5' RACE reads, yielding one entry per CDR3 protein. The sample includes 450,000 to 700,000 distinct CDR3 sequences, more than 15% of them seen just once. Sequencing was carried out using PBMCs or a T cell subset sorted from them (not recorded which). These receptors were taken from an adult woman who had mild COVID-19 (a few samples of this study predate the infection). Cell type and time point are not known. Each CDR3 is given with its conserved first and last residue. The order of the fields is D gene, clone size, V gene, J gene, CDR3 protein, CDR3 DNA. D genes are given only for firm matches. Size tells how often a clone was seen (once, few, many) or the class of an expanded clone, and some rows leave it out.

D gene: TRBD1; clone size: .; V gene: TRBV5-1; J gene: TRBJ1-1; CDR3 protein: CASSPRQGVVNTEAFF; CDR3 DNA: TGCGCCAGCAGTCCTAGACAGGGTGTAGTGAACACTGAAGCTTTCTTT
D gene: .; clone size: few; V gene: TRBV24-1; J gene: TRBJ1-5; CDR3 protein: CATSEGYSNQPQHF; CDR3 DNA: TGTGCCACCAGTGAGGGATATAGCAATCAGCCCCAGCATTTT
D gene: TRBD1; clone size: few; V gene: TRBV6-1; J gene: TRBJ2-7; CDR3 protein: CASSETGTAPYEQYF; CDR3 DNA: TGTGCCAGCAGTGAAACCGGGACAGCACCCTACGAGCAGTACTTC
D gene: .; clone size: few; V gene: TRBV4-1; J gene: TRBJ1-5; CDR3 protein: CASSQSGLDRSNQPQHF; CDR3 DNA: TGCGCCAGCAGCCAATCAGGTTTGGACCGTAGCAATCAGCCCCAGCATTTT
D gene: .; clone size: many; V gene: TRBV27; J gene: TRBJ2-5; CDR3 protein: CASSSGYQETQYF; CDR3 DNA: TGTGCCAGCAGTTCAGGGTACCAAGAGACCCAGTACTTC
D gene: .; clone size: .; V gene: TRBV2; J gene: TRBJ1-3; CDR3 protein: CASSVSDSLGNTIYF; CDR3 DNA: TGTGCCAGCAGTGTCAGCGACTCGCTCGGGAACACCATATATTTT
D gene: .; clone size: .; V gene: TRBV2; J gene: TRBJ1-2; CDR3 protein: CASSENGLRGGYTF; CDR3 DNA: TGTGCCAGCAGTGAAAATGGGCTTCGAGGGGGCTACACCTTC
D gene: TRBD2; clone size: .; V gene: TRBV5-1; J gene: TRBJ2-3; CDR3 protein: CASSLTGATSGRTDTQYF; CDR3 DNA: TGCGCCAGCAGCTTGACCGGCGCGACTAGCGGGAGGACAGATACGCAGTATTTT
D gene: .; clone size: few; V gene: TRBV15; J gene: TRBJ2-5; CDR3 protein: CATSRERNQETQYF; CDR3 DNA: TGTGCCACCAGCAGAGAGCGGAACCAAGAGACCCAGTACTTC
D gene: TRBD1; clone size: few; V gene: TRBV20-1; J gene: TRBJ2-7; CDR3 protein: CSARSPQGAKTYEQYF; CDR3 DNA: TGCAGTGCTAGATCGCCACAGGGGGCTAAGACCTACGAGCAGTACTTC
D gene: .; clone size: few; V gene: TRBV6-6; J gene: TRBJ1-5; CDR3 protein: CATRGSGFNQPQHF; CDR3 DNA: TGTGCCACCCGAGGTTCAGGGTTCAATCAGCCCCAGCATTTT
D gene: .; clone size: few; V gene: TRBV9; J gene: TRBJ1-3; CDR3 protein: CASSVQGTGNTIYF; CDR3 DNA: TGTGCCAGCAGCGTACAGGGAACTGGAAACACCATATATTTT
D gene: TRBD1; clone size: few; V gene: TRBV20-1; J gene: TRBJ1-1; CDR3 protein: CSARGQGAVEAFF; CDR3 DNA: TGCAGTGCTAGGGGACAGGGGGCGGTTGAAGCTTTCTTT
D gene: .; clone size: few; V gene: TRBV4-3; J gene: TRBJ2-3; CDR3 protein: CASSQETGYTSTDTQYF; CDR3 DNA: TGCGCCAGCAGCCAAGAAACGGGGTATACGAGCACAGATACGCAGTATTTT
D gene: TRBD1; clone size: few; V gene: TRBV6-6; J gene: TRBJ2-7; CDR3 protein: CASSLGTGEDKQYF; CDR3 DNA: TGTGCCAGCAGTTTAGGGACAGGGGAAGATAAGCAGTACTTC
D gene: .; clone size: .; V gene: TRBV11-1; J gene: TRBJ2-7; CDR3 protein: CASSFDITYEQYF; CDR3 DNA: TGTGCCAGCAGTTTTGACATCACCTACGAGCAGTACTTC
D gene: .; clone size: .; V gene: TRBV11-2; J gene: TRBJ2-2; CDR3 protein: CASSVAGELFF; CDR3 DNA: TGTGCCAGCAGCGTCGCAGGGGAGCTGTTTTTT
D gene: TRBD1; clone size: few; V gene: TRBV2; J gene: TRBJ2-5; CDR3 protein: CASTTGDRETQYF; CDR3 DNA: TGTGCCAGCACGACAGGGGATCGAGAGACCCAGTACTTC
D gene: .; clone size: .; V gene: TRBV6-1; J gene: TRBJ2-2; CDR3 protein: CASTRGRLNTGELFF; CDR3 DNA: TGTGCCAGCACCCGAGGACGGTTAAACACCGGGGAGCTGTTTTTT
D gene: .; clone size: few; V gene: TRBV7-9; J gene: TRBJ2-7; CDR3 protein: CASSDRDRGLAFFYEQYF; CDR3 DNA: TGTGCCAGCAGCGACCGGGACAGGGGACTAGCGTTCTTCTACGAGCAGTACTTC
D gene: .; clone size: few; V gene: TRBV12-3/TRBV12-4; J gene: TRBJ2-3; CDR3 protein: CASSIFPLASSTDTQYF; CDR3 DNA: TGTGCCAGCAGCATTTTCCCTCTAGCGTCAAGCACAGATACGCAGTATTTT
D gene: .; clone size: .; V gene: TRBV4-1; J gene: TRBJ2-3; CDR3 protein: CASSQDRVGTDTQYF; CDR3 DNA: TGCGCCAGCAGCCAAGACAGGGTAGGCACAGATACGCAGTATTTT
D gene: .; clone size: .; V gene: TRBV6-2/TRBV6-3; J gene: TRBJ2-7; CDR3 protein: CASRRVSFSTYEQYF; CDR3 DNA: TGTGCCAGCAGGCGGGTGTCTTTCTCGACCTACGAGCAGTACTTC
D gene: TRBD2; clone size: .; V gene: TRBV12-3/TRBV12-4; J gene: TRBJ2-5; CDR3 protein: CASSFAGGDRTQYF; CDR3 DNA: TGTGCCAGCAGTTTTGCGGGGGGGGATAGGACCCAGTACTTC
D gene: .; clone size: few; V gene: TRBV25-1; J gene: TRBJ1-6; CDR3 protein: CASSDLGLLNSPLHF; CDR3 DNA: TGTGCCAGCAGTGATCTAGGGCTGCTTAATTCACCCCTCCACTTT
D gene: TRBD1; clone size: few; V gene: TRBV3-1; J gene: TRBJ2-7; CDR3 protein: CASSQVGQGTEQYF; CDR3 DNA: TGTGCCAGCAGCCAAGTGGGACAGGGGACCGAGCAGTACTTC
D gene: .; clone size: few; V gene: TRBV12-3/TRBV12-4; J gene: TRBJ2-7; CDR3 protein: CASSFLSNEQYF; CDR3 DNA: TGTGCCAGCAGTTTTCTGAGCAACGAGCAGTACTTC
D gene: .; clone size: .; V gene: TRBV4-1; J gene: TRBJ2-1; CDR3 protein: CASSPSAGAGDEQFF; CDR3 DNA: TGCGCCAGCAGCCCCAGCGCGGGGGCTGGGGATGAGCAGTTCTTC
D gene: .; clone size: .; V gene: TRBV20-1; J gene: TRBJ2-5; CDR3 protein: CSARPSGVETQYF; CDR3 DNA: TGCAGTGCTAGACCCTCGGGAGTCGAGACCCAGTACTTC
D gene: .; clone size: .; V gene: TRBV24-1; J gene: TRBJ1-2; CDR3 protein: CATSGGAYGYTF; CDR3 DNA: TGTGCCACCAGCGGCGGCGCCTATGGCTACACCTTC
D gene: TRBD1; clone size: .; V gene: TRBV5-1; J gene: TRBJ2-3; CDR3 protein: CASSLGQGGSTDTQYF; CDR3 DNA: TGCGCCAGCAGCTTGGGACAGGGCGGGAGCACAGATACGCAGTATTTT
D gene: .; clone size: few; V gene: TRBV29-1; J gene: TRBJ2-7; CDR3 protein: CSAGSPYEQYF; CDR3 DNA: TGCAGCGCCGGGAGTCCCTACGAGCAGTACTTC
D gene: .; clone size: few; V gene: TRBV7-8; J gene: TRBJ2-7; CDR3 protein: CASSLAPSGGHSYEQYF; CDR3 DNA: TGTGCCAGCAGCTTAGCGCCTTCGGGGGGACATTCCTACGAGCAGTACTTC
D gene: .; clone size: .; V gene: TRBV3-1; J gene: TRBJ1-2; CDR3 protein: CASSQRGDYGYTF; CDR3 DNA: TGTGCCAGCAGCCAAAGAGGCGACTATGGCTACACCTTC
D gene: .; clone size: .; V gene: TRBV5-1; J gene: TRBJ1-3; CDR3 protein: CASSLFWQGTFSGNTIYF; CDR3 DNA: TGCGCCAGCAGCTTGTTCTGGCAGGGTACGTTCTCTGGAAACACCATATATTTT
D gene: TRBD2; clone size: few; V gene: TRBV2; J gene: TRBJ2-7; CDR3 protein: CASRGLGLVHEQYF; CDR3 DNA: TGTGCCAGCAGAGGCCTCGGACTAGTGCACGAGCAGTACTTC
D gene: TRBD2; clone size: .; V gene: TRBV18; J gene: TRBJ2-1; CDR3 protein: CASSTQRGALNEQFF; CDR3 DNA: TGTGCCAGCTCAACTCAGCGGGGGGCCCTCAATGAGCAGTTCTTC
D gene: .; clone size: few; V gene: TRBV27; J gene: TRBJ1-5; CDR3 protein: CASSLAIGPGQPQHF; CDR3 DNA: TGTGCCAGCAGTTTAGCCATTGGGCCGGGTCAGCCCCAGCATTTT
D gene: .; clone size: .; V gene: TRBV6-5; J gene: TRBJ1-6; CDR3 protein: CASSLNLQGWNSPLHF; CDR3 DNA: TGTGCCAGCAGTCTAAATTTACAGGGTTGGAATTCACCCCTCCACTTT
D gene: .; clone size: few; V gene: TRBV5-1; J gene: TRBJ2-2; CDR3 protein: CASSPRTTGELFF; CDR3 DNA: TGCGCCAGCAGCCCCCGGACAACCGGGGAGCTGTTTTTT
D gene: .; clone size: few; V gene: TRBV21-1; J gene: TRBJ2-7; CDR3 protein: CASSKEGTASRPYEQYF; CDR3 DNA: TGTGCCAGCAGCAAAGAGGGGACCGCCAGTAGACCCTACGAGCAGTACTTC
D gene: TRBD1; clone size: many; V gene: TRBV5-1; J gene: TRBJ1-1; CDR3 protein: CASSQTTGLMNTEAFF; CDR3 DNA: TGCGCCAGCAGCCAAACGACAGGGTTGATGAACACTGAAGCTTTCTTT
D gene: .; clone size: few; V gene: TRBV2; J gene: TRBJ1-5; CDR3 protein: CASSGQGLSQPQHF; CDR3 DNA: TGTGCCAGCAGTGGGCAGGGCCTCAGCCAGCCCCAGCATTTT
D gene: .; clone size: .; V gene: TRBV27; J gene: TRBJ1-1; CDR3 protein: CASSLDRVRATEAFF; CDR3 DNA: TGTGCCAGCAGTTTGGATCGGGTAAGGGCCACTGAAGCTTTCTTT
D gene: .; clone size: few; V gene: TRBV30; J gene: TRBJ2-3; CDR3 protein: CAWSVGDTDTQYF; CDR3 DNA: TGTGCCTGGAGTGTAGGTGACACAGATACGCAGTATTTT
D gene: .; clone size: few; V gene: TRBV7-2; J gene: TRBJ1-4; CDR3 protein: CASSLGGAGSGEKLFF; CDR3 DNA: TGTGCCAGCAGCTTAGGAGGGGCAGGGTCTGGGGAAAAACTGTTTTTT
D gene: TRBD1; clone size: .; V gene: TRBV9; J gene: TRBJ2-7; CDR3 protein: CASSVGTADEQYF; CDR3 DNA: TGTGCCAGCAGCGTCGGGACAGCGGACGAGCAGTACTTC
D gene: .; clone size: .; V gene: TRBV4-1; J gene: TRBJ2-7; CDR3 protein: CASSPDNSYEQYF; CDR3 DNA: TGCGCCAGCAGCCCCGACAACTCCTACGAGCAGTACTTC
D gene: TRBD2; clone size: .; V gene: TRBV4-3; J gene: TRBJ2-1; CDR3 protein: CASSPGGAGTYNEQFF; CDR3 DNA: TGCGCCAGCAGCCCCGGGGGGGCGGGGACTTACAATGAGCAGTTCTTC
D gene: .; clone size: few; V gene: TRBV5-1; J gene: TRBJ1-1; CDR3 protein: CASSFGQFSNTEAFF; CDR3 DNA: TGCGCCAGCAGCTTTGGACAATTTTCGAACACTGAAGCTTTCTTT
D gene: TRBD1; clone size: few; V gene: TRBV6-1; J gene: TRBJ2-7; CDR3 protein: CASSDPGRDRTYEQYF; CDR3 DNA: TGTGCCAGCAGTGATCCCGGAAGGGACAGGACCTACGAGCAGTACTTC
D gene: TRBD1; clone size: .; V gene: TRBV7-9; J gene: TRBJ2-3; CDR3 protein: CASSPRTGGKSTDTQYF; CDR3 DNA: TGTGCCAGCAGCCCCCGGACAGGGGGCAAGAGCACAGATACGCAGTATTTT
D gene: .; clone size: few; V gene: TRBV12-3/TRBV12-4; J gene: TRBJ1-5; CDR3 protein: CASSFGGFQPQHF; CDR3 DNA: TGTGCCAGCAGTTTTGGGGGGTTTCAGCCCCAGCATTTT
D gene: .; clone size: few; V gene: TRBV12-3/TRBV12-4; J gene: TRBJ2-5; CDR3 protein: CASRYQRGGETQYF; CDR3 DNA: TGTGCCAGCAGATACCAACGAGGTGGGGAGACCCAGTACTTC
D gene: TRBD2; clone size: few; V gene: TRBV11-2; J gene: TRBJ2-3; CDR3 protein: CASSWWGREGDTQYF; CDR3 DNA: TGTGCCAGCAGCTGGTGGGGGAGGGAGGGAGATACGCAGTATTTT